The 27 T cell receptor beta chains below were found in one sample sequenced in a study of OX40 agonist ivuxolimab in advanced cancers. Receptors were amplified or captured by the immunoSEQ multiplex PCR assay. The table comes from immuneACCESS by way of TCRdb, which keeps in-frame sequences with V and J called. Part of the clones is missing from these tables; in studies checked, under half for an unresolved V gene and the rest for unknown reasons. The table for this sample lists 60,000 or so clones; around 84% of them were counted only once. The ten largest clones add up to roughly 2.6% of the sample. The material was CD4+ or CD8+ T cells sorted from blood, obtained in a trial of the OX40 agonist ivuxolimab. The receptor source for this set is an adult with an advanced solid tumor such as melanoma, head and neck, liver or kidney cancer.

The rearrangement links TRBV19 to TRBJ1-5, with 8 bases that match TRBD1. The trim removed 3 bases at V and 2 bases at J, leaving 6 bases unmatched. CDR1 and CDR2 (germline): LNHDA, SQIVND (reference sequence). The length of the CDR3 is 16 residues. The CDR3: CASSMLQGARNQPQHF. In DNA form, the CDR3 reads TGTGCCAGTAGTATGCTTCAGGGGGCCCGCAATCAGCCCCAGCATTTT.

CDR3 in DNA: TGTGCCAGCGGCCTCGGAAGGGGCACTGAAGCTTTCTTT. It encodes CASGLGRGTEAFF. The genes are TRBV6-6 and TRBJ1-1, with D perhaps TRBD1 (5 bases). The V end was cut by 8 bases, the J end by 4 bases, with 14 bases between. From germline, CDR1 is MNHNY and CDR2 SVGAGI (reference sequence). The CDR3 is 13 amino acids.

CDR3 DNA: TGTGCCAGCAGCCCAGAGTCCGGGGTTGGAAACACCATATATTTT. Amino acid sequence: CASSPESGVGNTIYF. The rearrangement joins TRBV6-5 to TRBJ1-3; D remains ambiguous. Germline loops: CDR1 MNHEY, CDR2 SVGAGI. The CDR3 totals 15 residues. V was pared by 6 bases and J by 3 bases, with 15 bases between.

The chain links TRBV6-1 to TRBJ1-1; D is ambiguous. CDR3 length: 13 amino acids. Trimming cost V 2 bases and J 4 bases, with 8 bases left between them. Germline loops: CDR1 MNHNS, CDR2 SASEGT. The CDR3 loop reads CASSESGGTEAFF. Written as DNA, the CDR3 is TGTGCCAGCAGTGAATCGGGAGGCACTGAAGCTTTCTTT.

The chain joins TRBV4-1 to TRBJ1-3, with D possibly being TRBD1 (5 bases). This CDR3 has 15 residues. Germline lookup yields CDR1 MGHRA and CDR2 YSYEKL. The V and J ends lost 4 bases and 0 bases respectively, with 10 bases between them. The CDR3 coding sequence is TGCGCCAGCAGCCTGCAGGGAGGCTCTGGAAACACCATATATTTT. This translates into CASSLQGGSGNTIYF.

CDR3 loop: CASSSQGPYEQYF. CDR3 in DNA: TGTGCCAGCAGCTCCCAGGGTCCCTACGAGCAGTACTTC. The chain links TRBV5-4 to TRBJ2-7; D perhaps matches TRBD1 (5 bases). Trimming left V 3 bases short and J 2 bases short, with 9 bases between. Germline CDR1 SGHNT, CDR2 YYREEE (reference sequence). The CDR3 has 13 amino acids.

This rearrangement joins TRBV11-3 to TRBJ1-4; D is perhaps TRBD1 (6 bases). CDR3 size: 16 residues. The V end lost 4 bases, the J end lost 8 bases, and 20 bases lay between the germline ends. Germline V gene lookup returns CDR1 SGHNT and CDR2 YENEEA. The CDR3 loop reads CASSYITQGPREKLFF. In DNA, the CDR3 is TGTGCCAGCAGCTACATAACCCAGGGGCCGAGGGAAAAACTGTTTTTT.

CDR3 nucleotide sequence: TGTGCCAGCAGCTTAGCGAGGACGGATGGCTACACCTTC. It yields the protein CASSLARTDGYTF. V and J are TRBV7-9 and TRBJ1-2; D gene uncertain. CDR1 and CDR2 from the germline V gene are SEHNR and FQNEAQ (reference sequence). This CDR3 has 13 amino acids. With 0 bases removed from V and 6 bases from J, the gap between germline ends came to 8 bases. The full variable domain, with the rest looked up from reference TRBV7-9 and TRBJ1-2, is DTGVSQNPRHKITKRGQNVTFRCDPISEHNRLYWYRQTLGQGPEFLTYFQNEAQLEKSRLLSDRFSAERPKGSFSTLEIQRTEQGDSAMYLCASSLARTDGYTFGSGTRLTVV.

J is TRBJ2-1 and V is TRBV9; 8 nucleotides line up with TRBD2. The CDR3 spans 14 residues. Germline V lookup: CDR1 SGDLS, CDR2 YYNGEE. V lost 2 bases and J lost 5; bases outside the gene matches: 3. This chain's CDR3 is CASSVGLGDNEQFF. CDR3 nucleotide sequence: TGTGCCAGCAGCGTGGGACTAGGAGACAATGAGCAGTTCTTC.

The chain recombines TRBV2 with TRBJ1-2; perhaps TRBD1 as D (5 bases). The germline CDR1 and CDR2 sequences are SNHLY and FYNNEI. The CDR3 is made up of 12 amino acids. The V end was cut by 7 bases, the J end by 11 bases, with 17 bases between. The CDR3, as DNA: TGTGCCAGCAACCGGGACGCTAGCCCTTACACCTTC. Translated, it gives CASNRDASPYTF.

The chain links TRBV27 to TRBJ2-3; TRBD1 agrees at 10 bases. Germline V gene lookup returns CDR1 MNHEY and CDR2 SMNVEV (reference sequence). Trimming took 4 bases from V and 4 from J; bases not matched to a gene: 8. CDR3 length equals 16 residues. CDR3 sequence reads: CASSSDRGTSADTQYF. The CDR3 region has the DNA TGTGCCAGCAGTTCGGACAGGGGGACCAGCGCAGATACGCAGTATTTT.

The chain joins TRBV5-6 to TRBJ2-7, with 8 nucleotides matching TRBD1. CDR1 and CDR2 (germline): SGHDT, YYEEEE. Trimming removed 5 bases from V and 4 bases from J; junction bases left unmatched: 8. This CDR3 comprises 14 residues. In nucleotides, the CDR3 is TGTGCCAGCAGAGAGACAGGGGTGGGTTACGAGCAGTACTTC. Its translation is CASRETGVGYEQYF.

The CDR3 bases are TGTGCCAGCAGTTTTCGGCAGAATCAGCCCCAGCATTTT. It yields the protein CASSFRQNQPQHF. The rearrangement uses TRBV28 and TRBJ1-5, with D unresolved. The V end was cut by 3 bases, the J end by 4 bases, with 7 bases between. The CDR3 covers 13 residues. From germline, CDR1 is MDHEN and CDR2 SYDVKM.

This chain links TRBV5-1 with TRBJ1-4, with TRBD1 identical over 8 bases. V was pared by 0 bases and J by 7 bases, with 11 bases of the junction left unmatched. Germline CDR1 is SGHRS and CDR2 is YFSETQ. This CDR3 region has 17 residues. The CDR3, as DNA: TGCGCCAGCAGCTTGGCCCTTGCTGGACAGGGAGGTGAAAAACTGTTTTTT. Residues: CASSLALAGQGGEKLFF.

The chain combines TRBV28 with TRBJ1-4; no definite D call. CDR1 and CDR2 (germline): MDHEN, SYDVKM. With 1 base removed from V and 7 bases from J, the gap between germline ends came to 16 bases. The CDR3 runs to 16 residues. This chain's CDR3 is CASSLSRFGTREKLFF. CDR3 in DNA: TGTGCCAGCAGTTTATCCCGGTTCGGTACCCGTGAAAAACTGTTTTTT.

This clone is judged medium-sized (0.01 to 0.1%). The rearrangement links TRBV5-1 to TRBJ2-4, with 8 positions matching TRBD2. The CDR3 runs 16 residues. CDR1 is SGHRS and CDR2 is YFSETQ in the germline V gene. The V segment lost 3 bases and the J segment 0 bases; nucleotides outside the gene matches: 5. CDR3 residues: CASSSGSGGAKNIQYF. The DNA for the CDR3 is TGCGCCAGCAGCTCGGGGAGCGGGGGAGCCAAAAACATTCAGTACTTC.

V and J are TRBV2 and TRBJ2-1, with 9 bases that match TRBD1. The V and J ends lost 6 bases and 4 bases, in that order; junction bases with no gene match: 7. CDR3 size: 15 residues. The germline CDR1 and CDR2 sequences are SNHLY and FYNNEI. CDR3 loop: CASSPMGTGYNEQFF. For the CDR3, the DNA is TGTGCCAGCAGCCCGATGGGGACAGGGTACAATGAGCAGTTCTTC. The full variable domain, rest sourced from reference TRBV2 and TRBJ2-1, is EPEVTQTPSHQVTQMGQEVILRCVPISNHLYFYWYRQILGQKVEFLVSFYNNEISEKSEIFDDQFSVERPDGSNFTLKIRSTKLEDSAMYFCASSPMGTGYNEQFFGPGTRLTVL.

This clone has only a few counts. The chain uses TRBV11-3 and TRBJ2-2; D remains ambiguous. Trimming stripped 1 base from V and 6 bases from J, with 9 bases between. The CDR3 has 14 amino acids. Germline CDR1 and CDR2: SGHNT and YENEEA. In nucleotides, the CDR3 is TGTGCCAGCAGCTTAGGACCGTCGTCCGGGGAGCTGTTTTTT. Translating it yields CASSLGPSSGELFF.

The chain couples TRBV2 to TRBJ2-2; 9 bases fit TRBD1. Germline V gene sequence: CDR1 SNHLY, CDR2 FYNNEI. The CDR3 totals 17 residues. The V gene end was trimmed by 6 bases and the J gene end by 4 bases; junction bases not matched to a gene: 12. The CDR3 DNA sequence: TGTGCCAGCAGCCAGCCAACACAGGGGGCGGTCACCGGGGAGCTGTTTTTT. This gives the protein CASSQPTQGAVTGELFF.

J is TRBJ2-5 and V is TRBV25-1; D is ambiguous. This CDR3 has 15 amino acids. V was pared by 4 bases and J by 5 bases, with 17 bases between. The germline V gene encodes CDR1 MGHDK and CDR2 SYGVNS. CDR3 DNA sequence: TGTGCCAGCAGTGTAAATGCGGACCCTCGGGAGACCCAGTACTTC. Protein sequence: CASSVNADPRETQYF.

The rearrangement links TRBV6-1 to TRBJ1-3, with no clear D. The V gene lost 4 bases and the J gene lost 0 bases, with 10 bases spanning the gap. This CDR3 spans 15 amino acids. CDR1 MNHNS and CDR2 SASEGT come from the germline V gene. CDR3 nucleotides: TGTGCCAGCAGTGCACCGGGGATCTCTGGAAACACCATATATTTT. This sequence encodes CASSAPGISGNTIYF.

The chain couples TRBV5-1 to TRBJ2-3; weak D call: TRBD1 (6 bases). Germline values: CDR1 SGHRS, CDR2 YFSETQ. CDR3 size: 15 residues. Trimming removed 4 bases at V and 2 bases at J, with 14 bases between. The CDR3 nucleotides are TGCGCCAGCAGCGGCACAGGGATGACCACAGATACGCAGTATTTT. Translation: CASSGTGMTTDTQYF. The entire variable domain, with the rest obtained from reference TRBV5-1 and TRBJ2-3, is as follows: KAGVTQTPRYLIKTRGQQVTLSCSPISGHRSVSWYQQTPGQGLQFLFEYFSETQRNKGNFPGRFSGRQFSNSRSEMNVSTLELGDSALYLCASSGTGMTTDTQYFGPGTRLTVL.

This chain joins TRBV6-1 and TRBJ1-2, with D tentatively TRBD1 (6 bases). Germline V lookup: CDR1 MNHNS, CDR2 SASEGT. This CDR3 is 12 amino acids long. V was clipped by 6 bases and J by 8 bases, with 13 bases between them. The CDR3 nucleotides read TGTGCCAGCAGAACTGGACAGTCCGGCTACACCTTC. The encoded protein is CASRTGQSGYTF.

The DNA for the CDR3 is TGTGCCAGCAGTCCTCGGGACAGGGATCAGCCCCAGCATTTT. The encoded protein is CASSPRDRDQPQHF. The chain couples TRBV6-1 to TRBJ1-5, with 9 nucleotides matching TRBD1. Germline lookup yields CDR1 MNHNS and CDR2 SASEGT. This CDR3 spans 14 amino acids. V gave up 5 bases and J gave up 5 bases; unmatched junction bases: 4.

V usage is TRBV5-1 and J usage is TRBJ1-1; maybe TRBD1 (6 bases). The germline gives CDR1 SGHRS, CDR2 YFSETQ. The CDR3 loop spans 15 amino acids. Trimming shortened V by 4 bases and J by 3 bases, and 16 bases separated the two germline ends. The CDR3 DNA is TGCGCCAGCAGCACCGCACCTCGGACAGACACTGAAGCTTTCTTT. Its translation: CASSTAPRTDTEAFF.

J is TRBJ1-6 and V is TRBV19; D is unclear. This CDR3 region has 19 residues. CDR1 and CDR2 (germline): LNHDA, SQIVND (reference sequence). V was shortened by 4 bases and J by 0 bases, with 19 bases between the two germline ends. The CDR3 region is CASSTSKGRPSSYNSPLHF. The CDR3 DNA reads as TGTGCCAGTAGTACCTCTAAAGGTCGGCCGAGCTCCTATAATTCACCCCTCCACTTT.

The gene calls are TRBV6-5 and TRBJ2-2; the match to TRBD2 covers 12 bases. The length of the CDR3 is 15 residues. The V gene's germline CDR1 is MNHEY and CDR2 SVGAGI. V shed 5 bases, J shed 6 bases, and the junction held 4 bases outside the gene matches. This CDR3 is CASSTSGGSAGELFF. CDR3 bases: TGTGCCAGCAGTACTAGCGGGGGGTCTGCCGGGGAGCTGTTTTTT.